This note documents a single T cell receptor beta chain sequence. This clone was counted a few times. Its antigen remains unidentified. No base-level quality is on record; no much larger clone is a single base apart. This specimen belongs to a study of cytomegalovirus exposure and HLA in healthy donors (dated by TCRdb to between 2016 and 2019). For the study in its entirety: In an earlier analysis of approximately 500 of the donors, 276 Gb of sequence data and just under 120 million unique TCR beta sequences from roughly 200 million T cells were reported. Approximately 300 gigabases of sequencing data and tens of millions of unique TCR sequences were included in an early release covering roughly 700 HLA-typed donors. Among the roughly 400 genotyped donors, approximately 81% belonged to the genetic ancestry cluster associated with self-reported Caucasian donors. The study aimed to test whether signatures of past pathogen exposure could be identified by cataloging public T cell receptors. The study profiled the T cell repertoires of 500 to 800 subjects by immunosequencing and related them to cytomegalovirus serostatus. A separate validation cohort of 100 to 150 different subjects was used in addition to the roughly 700-subject first cohort. To predict cytomegalovirus infection status, the study brought together high-throughput TCR immunosequencing, statistical association of individual TCRs with disease status, and machine learning. A later analysis re-analyzed previously published TCR beta repertoires from roughly 600 donors and added high-resolution HLA genotyping to study TCR occurrence patterns. Rather than using new phenotypic data, the later analysis identified candidate immune exposures from TCR beta sequences and from how often those sequences occurred across donors. An earlier analysis of approximately 500 of the donors applied high-throughput TCR beta sequencing to assess whether each TCR beta V gene segment acted as functional or pseudogenic. Donor age, sex, ethnicity and CMV serostatus were compiled alongside the repertoire data. A later genetic analysis took genome-wide SNP genotypes for about three fifths of the 666 donors and used that subset as a discovery cohort. All discovery cohort repertoires had been generated on a single sequencing platform. HLA typing included class I and class II loci at four-digit resolution. The number of donors typed differed by locus, with about 629-630 for A, B, C, DRB1 and DQB1, 522 for DQA1, 600 to 610 for DPA1, and around 430 for DPB1. Five DR-DQ haplotypes were handled as single units for association and clustering, since linkage in the cohort was strong. Among a few hundred genotyped donors of the cohort, an average of 235,054 unique TCR beta nucleotide sequences were sequenced per donor, around a sixth of them non-productive. Study-level results and caveats: In a later analysis, TCR association rates were found to vary across HLA loci, with the most associated TCRs seen for DRB1 alleles and the fewest for HLA-C alleles. In vitro tests confirmed that a few of the cytomegalovirus-associated TCR beta chains recognize cytomegalovirus antigens. According to a later genetic analysis, donors in an Asian-associated ancestry cluster had fewer N-insertions in productive TCRs than the approximately 690-donor mean. The study listed approximately 150 TCR beta chains as associated with cytomegalovirus. According to a later analysis, parvovirus B19, influenza, CMV and Epstein-Barr virus appeared linked to several top co-occurrence clusters. Sequencing depth was assumed to be roughly uniform across donors in the presence/absence analyses, though that assumption may not hold. The earlier analysis of fewer than 750 of the donors excluded over 15 rarely observed V segments, including chromosome 9 orphons, because counts were too low. At a false discovery rate of 0.05, a later analysis linked some 17,000 TCR beta sequences to specific HLA alleles. The sequencing pipeline was judged likely to have produced a cluster of highly shared sequence variants as a technical artifact. In an earlier analysis of fewer than 750 of the donors, most TCR beta V segments were observed in productive rearrangements about 87% or about 30% of the time, broadly matching IMGT annotations. The authors suggested that the approach could potentially be extended to other disease states and immunological phenotypes. When HLA alleles, especially DR and DQ, strongly co-occurred, attributing TCR associations to individual alleles was difficult. According to a later analysis, most CMV-associated TCR beta chains appeared to be HLA-restricted, and the HLA associations seemed to be driven largely by CMV exposure. A later analysis found that HLA-associated TCR beta chains were more clonally expanded and had lower generation probabilities than equally common non-associated chains. HLA typing was unavailable for some donors at each locus, so association tests used only the typed subset. Correlated functional status among segregating V segments might reflect linkage disequilibrium, but an unknown experimental factor could not be ruled out. A further reported finding was that TCR beta sequences accurately predicted the HLA-A and HLA-B alleles for most subjects in the first cohort. Most TCR sequences were seen in very few donors, while some public TCRs were found in many individuals. In a later genetic analysis, a missense DCLRE1C variant was associated with V-gene and J-gene trimming of TCR beta chains, and the association was replicated in an independent cohort. In this cohort, only TCR beta chains were sequenced, and detectable features were limited by the absence of alpha or paired-chain data. Some IMGT-functional V segments, including TRBV6-2 and TRBV6-3, could not be told apart with the 87-base-pair reads, so those segments were excluded. Cytomegalovirus status was reported to be diagnosed by the classifier with high specificity and sensitivity in both the original and validation cohorts. The only immune exposure information available for the cohort was CMV serostatus.

Library prep was done by the immunoSEQ multiplex PCR assay. The multiplex PCR relied on a mix of 60 forward primers for TCR Vbeta segments and 13 reverse primers for TCR Jbeta segments. The CDR3 region of rearranged TCR beta genes was amplified from genomic DNA by a multiplex PCR assay. Amplified TCR beta libraries were sequenced as 87-base-pair reads on the Illumina HiSeq System. Per the source publication's procedure: In a later analysis, some 80 million unique TCR beta chains were counted across the roughly 610 repertoires, and roughly 11 million of these chains were shared by at least two donors. Raw reads were error-corrected and collapsed into unique sequences with a nearest-neighbor algorithm that merged closely related sequences to remove PCR and sequencing errors. CDR3 sequences were aligned to IMGT reference sequences to assign V, D and J gene segments. Each retained sequence needed at least a six-nucleotide match to both a V gene segment and a J gene segment. Rearrangements were classified as productive when the CDR3 lacked stop codons and remained in frame with V and J, and all other rearrangements were classified as non-productive. CDR3 was defined by IMGT convention, running from the second conserved V-encoded cysteine to the conserved J-encoded phenylalanine. The earlier analysis of 587 of the donors excluded sequences that lacked an unambiguous match to a single V gene segment. An earlier analysis of 587 of the donors called V segments functional above 56.7% productive rearrangements and segregating when the between-donor standard deviation exceeded 5%. A statistical classification framework was developed to diagnose cytomegalovirus status using the catalog of TCR beta chain sequences. In a later analysis, TCR nucleotide sequences were compared against IMGT/GENE-DB human TR gene sequences so that V and J genes could be assigned. A later analysis assigned CDR3 sequences and most-parsimonious VDJ recombination scenarios with the TCRdist pipeline. In a later analysis, every TCR beta chain was defined by the combination of its CDR3 amino acid sequence and its V-gene family, and reads without a unique V-gene family were dropped. To address suspected cross-contamination and a sequencing artifact, a later analysis removed under 600 highly shared, low-generation-probability nucleotide sequences. In a later analysis, a clonal expansion index was calculated for each public chain from normalized within-repertoire ranks of inferred template counts. A later analysis computed generation probabilities with a VDJ recombination model fitted to out-of-frame rearrangements, and checked the results against IGoR. In a later analysis, hypergeometric tests were used to score TCR-TCR, TCR-HLA and TCR-CMV co-occurrence, with a repertoire-size bias correction applied to TCR pairs. In a later analysis, false discovery rates were estimated by permuting HLA or CMV assignments 20 times. In a later analysis, co-occurring TCRs were grouped using DBSCAN, and TCRdist sequence similarity was added for clustering within HLA-allele-positive subsets. Repertoires with fewer than 30,000 or more than 120,000 public chains were left out of co-occurrence clustering, as were about 5 repertoires with anomalous nucleotide sharing. The clones in this table, taken by TCRdb from immuneACCESS, are in-frame only. Not every clone is retained; where verified, under half of the shortfall comes from an unresolved V gene, and the cause of the rest is unknown. That table supplies the V and J calls and clone size; D and trimming were determined from the DNA. This sample lists roughly 200,000 clones; roughly 80% were detected once. The ten largest clones capture around 2.8% of the sample.

In the germline V gene, CDR1 corresponds to MDHEN and CDR2 to SYDVKM. Compared with germline, V lacks 4 bases and J lacks 5 bases; bases without a gene match: 10. From the cysteine through the phenylalanine, the CDR3 covers 15 amino acids. Solely the CDR3 DNA is kept, with 45 bases framed from the first base. In total, 500 to 700 healthy bone marrow donors made up the cohort. All cohort members were sampled while nominally healthy, although unrecorded immune exposures were likely present. The donor tested CMV seronegative, placing the donor among the roughly 400 seronegative members of the cohort. A peripheral blood sample was provided by each donor, and peripheral blood mononuclear cells were used for TCR beta sequencing. Genomic DNA was extracted from the blood cell samples with the Qiagen DNeasy Blood Extraction Kit.

Source material: PBMCs. Recombination joined TRBV28 with TRBJ1-1, with TRBD1 identical over 7 junction bases. This clonotype was sampled from a man younger than 40 in good health and CMV-seronegative. The CDR3 in this case is CASSSPTGIITEAFF. The DNA is as follows: TGTGCCAGCAGTTCCCCGACAGGGATAATAACTGAAGCTTTCTTT.